The rows below give T cell receptor beta chains drawn from one sample of a study of breast tumors, draining lymph nodes, adjacent tissues. TCRdb re-called the multiplex PCR reads through MiXCR, storing one row per CDR3 protein. The profile shows about 180,000 distinct CDR3 sequences, about 30% of them singletons. Sequences were obtained from axillary lymph node tissue. Source of these receptors: a female donor with breast cancer. Some clones in this sample may be carry-over from other donors' samples. The CDR3 runs from the conserved cysteine through the conserved F or W. A D gene is named only where the DNA matches it firmly. For some rows the clone size is stated as once, few or many, or as a class when expanded; others skip it.

V: TRBV18; size: many; D: TRBD2; J: TRBJ2-3; CDR3: CASSPGSGRADTQYF; DNA: TGTGCCAGCTCACCGGGTAGCGGGAGGGCGGATACGCAGTATTTT
V: TRBV11-2; size: many; D: .; J: TRBJ1-2; CDR3: CASRPNRAYNYGYTF; DNA: TGTGCCAGCAGACCAAACAGGGCTTACAACTATGGCTACACCTTC
V: TRBV10-3; size: many; D: TRBD2; J: TRBJ2-3; CDR3: CATGGLVGITQYF; DNA: TGTGCCACCGGGGGACTAGTTGGTATTACGCAGTATTTT
V: TRBV7-6; size: .; D: TRBD2; J: TRBJ2-3; CDR3: CASSLEGEGTSGNPDTQYF; DNA: TGTGCCAGCAGCTTAGAAGGTGAGGGGACTAGCGGGAACCCAGATACGCAGTATTTT
V: TRBV24-1; size: many; D: TRBD1; J: TRBJ1-2; CDR3: CATSGPGQGAAGYTF; DNA: TGTGCCACCAGTGGTCCAGGACAGGGGGCGGCTGGCTACACCTTC
V: TRBV6-4; size: .; D: TRBD1; J: TRBJ1-4; CDR3: CAISESDRNEKLFF; DNA: TGTGCCATCAGTGAGTCGGACAGGAATGAAAAACTGTTTTTT
V: TRBV20-1; size: many; D: TRBD1; J: TRBJ2-7; CDR3: CSANRGPYEQYF; DNA: TGCAGTGCTAACAGGGGTCCCTACGAGCAGTACTTC
V: TRBV11-2; size: many; D: .; J: TRBJ2-5; CDR3: CASSLGQQETQYF; DNA: TGTGCCAGCAGCTTAGGCCAGCAAGAGACCCAGTACTTC
V: TRBV6-6; size: many; D: TRBD1; J: TRBJ2-2; CDR3: CASSGQGKRGGELFF; DNA: TGTGCCAGCAGTGGACAGGGGAAGAGGGGCGGGGAGCTGTTTTTT
V: TRBV20-1; size: many; D: .; J: TRBJ1-3; CDR3: CSAPPAFGNTIYF; DNA: TGCAGTGCCCCCCCAGCGTTCGGAAACACCATATATTTT
V: TRBV7-3; size: .; D: TRBD1; J: TRBJ2-7; CDR3: CASSLRDRGSAYEQYF; DNA: TGTGCCAGCAGCTTAAGGGACAGGGGGAGCGCCTACGAGCAGTACTTC
V: TRBV4-3; size: .; D: .; J: TRBJ1-5; CDR3: CASSQKVDSNQPQHF; DNA: TGCGCCAGCAGCCAAAAAGTGGATAGCAATCAGCCCCAGCATTTT
V: TRBV5-1; size: many; D: TRBD2; J: TRBJ2-2; CDR3: CASSLAPRGSTGELFF; DNA: TGCGCCAGCAGCTTGGCGCCCCGCGGGAGCACCGGGGAGCTGTTTTTT
V: TRBV11-3; size: many; D: .; J: TRBJ2-2; CDR3: CASSLREAGELFF; DNA: TGTGCCAGCAGCTTAAGGGAAGCCGGGGAGCTGTTTTTT
V: TRBV6-2/TRBV6-3; size: many; D: TRBD2; J: TRBJ2-3; CDR3: CASSWTSGHTDTQYF; DNA: TGTGCCAGCAGCTGGACTAGCGGCCACACAGATACGCAGTATTTT
V: TRBV13; size: many; D: TRBD1; J: TRBJ2-3; CDR3: CASTRTGDSLETQYF; DNA: TGTGCCAGCACCAGGACAGGGGACTCCCTGGAGACGCAGTATTTT
V: TRBV7-9; size: .; D: .; J: TRBJ1-1; CDR3: CASRPSIGGGVRGNTEAFF; DNA: TGTGCCAGCAGACCCTCGATCGGGGGGGGGGTTAGGGGGAACACTGAAGCTTTCTTT
V: TRBV11-2; size: many; D: TRBD2; J: TRBJ2-5; CDR3: CASSITGTTGSVTQYF; DNA: TGTGCCAGCAGCATCACCGGGACTACCGGGAGCGTGACCCAGTACTTC
V: TRBV29-1; size: many; D: .; J: TRBJ2-5; CDR3: CSVGRGQETQYF; DNA: TGCAGCGTTGGAAGAGGGCAAGAGACCCAGTACTTC
V: TRBV19; size: many; D: TRBD2; J: TRBJ2-1; CDR3: CASSRAGGPYNEQFF; DNA: TGTGCCAGTAGCAGAGCGGGAGGGCCCTACAATGAGCAGTTCTTC
V: TRBV29-1; size: many; D: TRBD2; J: TRBJ2-7; CDR3: CSVEKGSGSSYEQYF; DNA: TGCAGCGTTGAAAAGGGTAGCGGGAGCTCCTACGAGCAGTACTTC
V: TRBV20-1; size: .; D: TRBD1; J: TRBJ1-5; CDR3: CSAYTDRADTQPQHF; DNA: TGCAGTGCTTATACTGACAGGGCCGACACTCAGCCCCAGCATTTT
V: TRBV6-5; size: many; D: .; J: TRBJ2-7; CDR3: CAAHAAGALTYEQYF; DNA: TGTGCCGCCCACGCGGCTGGGGCCCTAACCTACGAGCAGTACTTC
V: TRBV6-2/TRBV6-3; size: many; D: TRBD1; J: TRBJ1-2; CDR3: CASSFGTGGYTF; DNA: TGTGCCAGCAGTTTCGGGACAGGGGGCTACACCTTC
V: TRBV6-1; size: once; D: TRBD1; J: TRBJ1-5; CDR3: CASSEGWTGGVYQPQHF; DNA: TGTGCCAGCAGTGAAGGATGGACAGGGGGAGTCTATCAGCCCCAGCATTTT
V: TRBV28; size: many; D: .; J: TRBJ2-5; CDR3: CASSPGYTQETQYF; DNA: TGTGCCAGCAGTCCAGGGTACACCCAAGAGACCCAGTACTTC
V: TRBV4-1; size: many; D: .; J: TRBJ1-2; CDR3: CASSHPGRTNYGYTF; DNA: TGCGCCAGCAGCCACCCGGGACGCACTAACTATGGCTACACCTTC
V: TRBV3-1; size: many; D: TRBD2; J: TRBJ2-6; CDR3: CASSHLREGNSRANVLTF; DNA: TGTGCCAGCAGCCATCTCAGGGAGGGGAATAGTCGTGCCAACGTCCTGACTTTC
V: TRBV4-2; size: many; D: TRBD2; J: TRBJ2-1; CDR3: CASSQAASGGYNEQFF; DNA: TGTGCCAGCAGCCAAGCGGCTAGCGGGGGGTACAATGAGCAGTTCTTC
V: TRBV11-2; size: .; D: .; J: TRBJ2-5; CDR3: CAGGFTGTETQYF; DNA: TGTGCCGGCGGCTTTACAGGGACAGAGACCCAGTACTTC
V: TRBV4-3; size: many; D: TRBD1; J: TRBJ2-7; CDR3: CASSPWTGPYEQYF; DNA: TGCGCCAGCAGCCCCTGGACAGGGCCATACGAGCAGTACTTC
V: TRBV14; size: .; D: TRBD1; J: TRBJ1-2; CDR3: CASSRGQGNYGYTF; DNA: TGTGCCAGCAGCCGAGGACAGGGGAACTATGGCTACACCTTC
V: TRBV6-1; size: .; D: TRBD2; J: TRBJ2-3; CDR3: CASSEGSAGGPTDTQYF; DNA: TGTGCCAGCAGTGAAGGATCAGCGGGAGGGCCGACAGATACGCAGTATTTT
V: TRBV5-1; size: .; D: .; J: TRBJ2-5; CDR3: CASSLNGGPKQETQYF; DNA: TGCGCCAGCAGCTTGAACGGGGGCCCGAAACAAGAGACCCAGTACTTC
V: TRBV10-3; size: .; D: TRBD1; J: TRBJ2-3; CDR3: CAINPGQGTDTQYF; DNA: TGTGCCATCAATCCGGGACAGGGGACAGATACGCAGTATTTT
V: TRBV7-2; size: many; D: .; J: TRBJ2-1; CDR3: CASSLWDEQFF; DNA: TGTGCCAGCAGCTTATGGGATGAGCAGTTCTTC
V: TRBV20-1; size: .; D: TRBD1; J: TRBJ1-2; CDR3: CSARQLEGWQGGRYGYTF; DNA: TGCAGTGCTAGACAGTTAGAGGGTTGGCAGGGGGGCCGCTATGGCTACACCTTC
V: TRBV19; size: .; D: .; J: TRBJ1-1; CDR3: CASSTARALNTEAFF; DNA: TGTGCCAGTAGTACAGCCCGGGCCCTGAACACTGAAGCTTTCTTT
V: TRBV10-1; size: many; D: TRBD2; J: TRBJ2-1; CDR3: CASSRLAGKYNEQFF; DNA: TGCGCCAGCAGTCGACTAGCGGGGAAATACAATGAGCAGTTCTTC
V: TRBV20-1; size: many; D: TRBD2; J: TRBJ2-1; CDR3: CSATKGGAYNEQFF; DNA: TGCAGTGCTACAAAGGGAGGGGCCTACAATGAGCAGTTCTTC
V: TRBV7-9; size: .; D: TRBD2; J: TRBJ2-2; CDR3: CATGLAGENTGELFF; DNA: TGTGCCACGGGACTAGCGGGAGAAAACACCGGGGAGCTGTTTTTT
V: TRBV11-3; size: .; D: TRBD1; J: TRBJ1-5; CDR3: CASSPPGQLNQPQHF; DNA: TGTGCCAGCAGCCCTCCGGGACAGCTCAATCAGCCCCAGCATTTT
V: TRBV4-1; size: many; D: .; J: TRBJ1-5; CDR3: CASSQVGQNQPQHF; DNA: TGCGCCAGCAGCCAAGTAGGGCAAAATCAGCCCCAGCATTTT
V: TRBV20-1; size: many; D: TRBD2; J: TRBJ2-3; CDR3: CSATRPSGRTDTQYF; DNA: TGCAGTGCCACACGGCCTAGCGGGAGAACAGATACGCAGTATTTT
V: TRBV6-6; size: .; D: .; J: TRBJ1-5; CDR3: CASRSHAWGQPQHF; DNA: TGTGCCAGCAGATCCCACGCTTGGGGTCAGCCCCAGCATTTT
V: TRBV6-2/TRBV6-3; size: .; D: .; J: TRBJ2-7; CDR3: CASTRSYEQYF; DNA: TGTGCCAGCACTCGCTCCTACGAGCAGTACTTC
V: TRBV2; size: many; D: TRBD1; J: TRBJ1-4; CDR3: CASTSTGGEKLFF; DNA: TGTGCCAGCACCTCGACAGGGGGTGAAAAACTGTTTTTT
V: TRBV18; size: few; D: .; J: TRBJ2-4; CDR3: CASSPSQNIQYF; DNA: TGTGCCAGCTCACCCTCCCAAAACATTCAGTACTTC